Shown below are 6 T cell receptor beta chains from a single sample sequenced in a study of shared clonotypes between healthy human individuals. Here immunoSEQ multiplex PCR was the method, and the copy in TCRdb shows in-frame clones only, minus some. Among about 730,000 clones, 72% were seen once, and the ten largest hold approximately 1.8%. Sequenced: memory CD4+ T cells sorted from blood. This sample's subset: CD45RA-negative fraction. The origin of the receptors is a woman aged 25 to 39 in good health.

The CDR3 region is CASSLGGSRTDTQYF. The CDR3 DNA is TGTGCCAGCAGCTTGGGCGGGTCCCGCACAGATACGCAGTATTTT. V is TRBV5-5 and J is TRBJ2-3; D may be TRBD2 (5 bases). With 0 bases removed from V and 1 base from J, the gap between germline ends came to 9 bases. This CDR3 spans 15 amino acids. CDR1 is SGHKS and CDR2 is YYEKEE in the germline V gene (reference sequence).

This chain links TRBV19 with TRBJ2-1; 7 positions match TRBD2. Germline loops: CDR1 LNHDA, CDR2 SQIVND (reference sequence). CDR3 length equals 14 residues. Losses at the gene ends were 0 bases for V and 13 bases for J; bases not matched to a gene: 9. DNA of the CDR3: TGTGCCAGTAGTATAGATCCCAATAGCGGGCTCCAGTTCTTC. It yields the protein CASSIDPNSGLQFF. Full variable domain (outside the CDR3, taken from reference TRBV19 and TRBJ2-1): DGGITQSPKYLFRKEGQNVTLSCEQNLNHDAMYWYRQDPGQGLRLIYYSQIVNDFQKGDIAEGYSVSREKKESFPLTVTSAQKNPTAFYLCASSIDPNSGLQFFGPGTRLTVL.

This clone was observed a few times. The chain has TRBV19 and TRBJ2-7; possible D gene TRBD2, 5 bases. Germline V gene data show CDR1 as LNHDA and CDR2 as SQIVND (reference sequence). The CDR3 is 11 residues long. The V end lost 5 bases, the J end lost 6 bases, and 8 bases lay between the germline ends. The CDR3 nucleotides read TGTGCCAGTAGTGCCGGGGTCGAGCAGTACTTC. Its protein product is CASSAGVEQYF. The complete variable domain, with remaining parts taken from reference TRBV19 and TRBJ2-7, reads DGGITQSPKYLFRKEGQNVTLSCEQNLNHDAMYWYRQDPGQGLRLIYYSQIVNDFQKGDIAEGYSVSREKKESFPLTVTSAQKNPTAFYLCASSAGVEQYFGPGTRLTVT.

The chain carries TRBV19 and TRBJ1-4; D remains ambiguous. The CDR3 totals 16 residues. CDR1 LNHDA and CDR2 SQIVND come from the germline V gene (reference sequence). Trimming cost V 9 bases and J 3 bases, with 20 bases left between them. The CDR3, as DNA: TGTGCCAGCCAAACGAACCGGGCTGGGGCTAATGAAAAACTGTTTTTT. As protein: CASQTNRAGANEKLFF.

The J gene is TRBJ2-2, the V gene TRBV11-1; the D gene is possibly TRBD2 (6 bases). This CDR3 has 17 residues. Looked up from germline, CDR1 is SGHAT and CDR2 is FQDESV (reference sequence). V was pared by 0 bases and J by 1 base, with 12 bases between. The CDR3 protein is CASSLALGGLNTGELFF. The CDR3 coding sequence is TGTGCCAGCAGCTTAGCGCTTGGGGGGTTGAACACCGGGGAGCTGTTTTTT.

The chain uses TRBV28 and TRBJ1-4; TRBD1 matches at 8 bases. Germline values: CDR1 MDHEN, CDR2 SYDVKM. The CDR3 covers 17 residues. With V trimmed by 3 bases and J by 7 bases, 13 bases remained unmatched. The CDR3 loop is CASSLVLGSQGAEKLFF. CDR3 bases: TGTGCCAGCAGTTTGGTTTTAGGGTCGCAGGGGGCTGAAAAACTGTTTTTT.